Sequencing of this T cell receptor beta chain was carried out in a study of blood T cell repertoires in COVID-19. On the study more broadly: PBMCs, B-cell-depleted T cells, or T cells were the source of the cDNA or gDNA that made up the material.

The assay was immunoSEQ multiplex PCR, and TCRdb's table has in-frame clones only and misses some. The table lists nearly 250,000 clones, approximately 90% of them singletons. The germline gives CDR1 KGHSH, CDR2 LQKENI. V was clipped by 3 bases and J by 4 bases, with 15 bases between them. The CDR3 runs 15 residues. This receptor was obtained from a man aged 50-60 years who had been exposed to COVID-19. Sequenced material: PBMCs or T cells enriched from blood (not recorded which). This chain uses TRBV18 with TRBJ1-1; D gene uncertain. CDR3 sequence: CASSPGAGGSTEAFF. CDR3 nucleotide sequence: TGTGCCAGCTCACCGGGAGCCGGAGGGAGCACTGAAGCTTTCTTT.